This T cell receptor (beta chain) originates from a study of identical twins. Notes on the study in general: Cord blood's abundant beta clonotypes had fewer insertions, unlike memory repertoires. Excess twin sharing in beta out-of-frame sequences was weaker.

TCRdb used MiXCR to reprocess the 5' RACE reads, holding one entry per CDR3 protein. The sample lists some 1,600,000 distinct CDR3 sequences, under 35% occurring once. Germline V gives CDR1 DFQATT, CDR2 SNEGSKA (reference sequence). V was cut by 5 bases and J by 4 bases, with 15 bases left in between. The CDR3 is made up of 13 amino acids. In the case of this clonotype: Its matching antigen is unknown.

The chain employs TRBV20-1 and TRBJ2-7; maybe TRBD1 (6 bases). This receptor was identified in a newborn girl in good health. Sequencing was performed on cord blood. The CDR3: CSAEKPGQYEQYF. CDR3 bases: TGCAGTGCTGAAAAGCCGGGACAATACGAGCAGTACTTC.